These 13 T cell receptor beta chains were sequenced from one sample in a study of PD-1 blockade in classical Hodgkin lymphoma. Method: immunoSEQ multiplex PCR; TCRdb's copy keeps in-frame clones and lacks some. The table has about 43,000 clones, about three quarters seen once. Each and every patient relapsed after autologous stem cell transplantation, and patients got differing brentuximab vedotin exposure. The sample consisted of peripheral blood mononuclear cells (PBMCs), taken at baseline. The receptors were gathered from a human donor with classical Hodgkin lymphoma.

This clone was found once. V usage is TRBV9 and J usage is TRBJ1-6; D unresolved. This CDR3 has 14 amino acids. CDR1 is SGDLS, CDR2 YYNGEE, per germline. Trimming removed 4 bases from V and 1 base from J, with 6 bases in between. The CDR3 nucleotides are TGTGCCAGCAGCCGGGATTCCTATAATTCACCCCTCCACTTT. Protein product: CASSRDSYNSPLHF.

Written as DNA, the CDR3 is TGTGCCAGCAGCGGCTCCAGTAACACTGAAGCTTTCTTT. The encoded protein is CASSGSSNTEAFF. The rearrangement links TRBV9 to TRBJ1-1, with no clear D. The V gene's germline CDR1 is SGDLS and CDR2 YYNGEE. The V and J ends lost 3 bases and 2 bases respectively, with 8 bases between them. The CDR3 sequence is 13 residues long.

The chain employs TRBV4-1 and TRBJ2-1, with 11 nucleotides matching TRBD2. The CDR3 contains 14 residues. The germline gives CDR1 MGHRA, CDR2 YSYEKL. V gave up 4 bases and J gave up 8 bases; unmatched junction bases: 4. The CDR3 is CASSPSGGPDEQFF. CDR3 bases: TGCGCCAGCAGCCCTAGCGGGGGGCCAGATGAGCAGTTCTTC.

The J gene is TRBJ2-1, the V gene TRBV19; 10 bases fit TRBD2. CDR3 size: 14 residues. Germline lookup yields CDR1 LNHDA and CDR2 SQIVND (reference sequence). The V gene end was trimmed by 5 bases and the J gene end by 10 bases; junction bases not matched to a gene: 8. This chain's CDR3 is CASSASGRVGEQFF. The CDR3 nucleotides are TGTGCCAGTAGTGCGAGCGGGAGGGTTGGAGAGCAGTTCTTC.

The CDR3 loop reads CASSVTDSGNTIYF. The CDR3 DNA reads as TGTGCCAGCAGCGTGACAGATTCTGGAAACACCATATATTTT. This chain joins TRBV11-2 and TRBJ1-3; perhaps TRBD1 as D (5 bases). The V end lost 5 bases, the J end lost 1 base, and 9 bases lay between the germline ends. From germline, CDR1 is SGHAT and CDR2 FQNNGV. The CDR3 runs to 14 residues.

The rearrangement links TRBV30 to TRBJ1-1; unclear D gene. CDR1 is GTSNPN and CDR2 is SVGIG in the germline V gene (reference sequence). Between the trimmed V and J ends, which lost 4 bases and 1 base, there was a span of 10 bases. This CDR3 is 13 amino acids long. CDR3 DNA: TGTGCCTGGACTATACACGGGAACACTGAAGCTTTCTTT. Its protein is CAWTIHGNTEAFF.

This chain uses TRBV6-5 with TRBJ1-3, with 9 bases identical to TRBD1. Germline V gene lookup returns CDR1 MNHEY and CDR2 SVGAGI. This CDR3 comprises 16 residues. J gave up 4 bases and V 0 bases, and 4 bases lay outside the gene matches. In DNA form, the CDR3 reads TGTGCCAGCAGTTACTCTAACAGGGGGCAAGGAAACACCATATATTTT. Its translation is CASSYSNRGQGNTIYF.

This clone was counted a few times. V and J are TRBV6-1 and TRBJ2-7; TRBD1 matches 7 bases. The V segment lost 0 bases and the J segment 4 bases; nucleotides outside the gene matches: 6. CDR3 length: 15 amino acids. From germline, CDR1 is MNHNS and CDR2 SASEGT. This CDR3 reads CASSEALGGWYEQYF. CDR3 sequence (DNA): TGTGCCAGCAGTGAAGCGCTAGGGGGCTGGTACGAGCAGTACTTC.

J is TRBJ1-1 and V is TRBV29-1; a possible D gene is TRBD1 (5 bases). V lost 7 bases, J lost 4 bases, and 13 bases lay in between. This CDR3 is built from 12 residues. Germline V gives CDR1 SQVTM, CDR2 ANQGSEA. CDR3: CSAATGTTEAFF. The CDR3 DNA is TGCAGCGCTGCAACAGGTACCACTGAAGCTTTCTTT.

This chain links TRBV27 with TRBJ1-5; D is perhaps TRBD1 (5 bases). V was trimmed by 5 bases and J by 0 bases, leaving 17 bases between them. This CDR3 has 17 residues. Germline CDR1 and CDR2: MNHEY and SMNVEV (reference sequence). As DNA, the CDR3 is TGTGCCAGCAGTCCCCTCCTTGGGACCGATAGCAATCAGCCCCAGCATTTT. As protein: CASSPLLGTDSNQPQHF.

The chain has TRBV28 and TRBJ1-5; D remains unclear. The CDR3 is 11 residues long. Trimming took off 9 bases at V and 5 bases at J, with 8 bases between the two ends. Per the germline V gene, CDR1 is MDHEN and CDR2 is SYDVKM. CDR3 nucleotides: TGTGCCAGGGGAGGCGATCAGCCCCAGCATTTT. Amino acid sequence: CARGGDQPQHF.

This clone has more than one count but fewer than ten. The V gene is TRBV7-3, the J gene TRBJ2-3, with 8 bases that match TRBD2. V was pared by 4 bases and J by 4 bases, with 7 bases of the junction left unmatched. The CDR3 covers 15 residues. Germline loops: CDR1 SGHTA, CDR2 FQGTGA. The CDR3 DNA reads TGTGCCAGCAGCTCCTATTTGGGACTAGCAGATACGCAGTATTTT. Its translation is CASSSYLGLADTQYF.

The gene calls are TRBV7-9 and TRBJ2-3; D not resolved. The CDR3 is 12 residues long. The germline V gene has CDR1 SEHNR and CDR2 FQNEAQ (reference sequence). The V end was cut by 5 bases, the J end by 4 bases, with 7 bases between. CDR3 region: CASSPAPDTQYF. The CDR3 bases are TGTGCCAGCAGCCCTGCCCCAGATACGCAGTATTTT.